This entry describes one T cell receptor (beta chain). Its cognate antigen has yet to be identified. No per-base quality is available; no much larger clone lies one base away. The cysteine opens and the phenylalanine closes a CDR3 of 16 amino acids. Only the CDR3 region is kept as DNA, spanning 48 bases read in frame from base 1. The CDR1 and CDR2 encoded by the germline V gene (reference sequence) are LNHDA and SQIVND. Trimming removed 5 bases from V and 4 bases from J; the gene matches leave 9 bases unexplained. Fluorescence-activated cell sorting was used to isolate naive CD4 T cells, defined as CD45RO-negative and CD62L-positive, from PBMCs. About 50 ml of fresh peripheral blood was drawn per donor, and PBMCs were isolated by Ficoll density centrifugation. All samples were sorted on a FACSAria III instrument and reached purity above 85%. Genomic DNA was extracted from the sorted cells using the QIAGEN blood and tissue kit and was quantified on a NanoDrop 1000. Using multiplex PCR of genomic DNA, the immunoSEQ platform deep sequenced and quantified the TCR alpha and beta chains. The authors processed their data as follows. IMGT gene and region definitions were used for annotation of the TCR sequences. Out-of-frame rearrangements served as a stand-in for the preselection repertoire and were compared with in-frame clonotypes. The iCHAO1 estimator provided with the immunoSEQ platform was used to estimate repertoire size. Clonal inequality was measured with a Gini index on in-frame amino acid clonotypes, based on the Lorenz curve. The intersect function in the R package tcR was used to count shared clonotypes, while the Jaccard index served to score similarity. Principal component analysis of V, J and V-J usage frequencies was run with the R prcomp function without normalization. Imported from immuneACCESS, the table was reduced by TCRdb to in-frame sequences with V and J called. These copies leave out some clones; in studies compared against another copy, an unresolved V gene accounts for under half, and the cause of the remainder is not known. That table furnishes V, J and clone size, whereas the DNA furnished D and trimming. The sample includes more than 55,000 clones, with 90% to 95% observed a single time. About 19% of the sample goes to the ten largest clones.

The sample comes from a study of human versus mouse CDR3 diversity and MHC coevolution (dated by TCRdb to about 2017). Context from the whole study: The immunoSEQ assay was reported to detect one in 200,000 T cells and to minimize amplification bias from multiplex PCR. Valid reads per sample ranged from about 0.6 x 10^7 to 1.6 x 10^7 across mouse and human samples. As a reference point for TCR selection on multiple MHC II alleles, the study used human naive CD4 T cell repertoires and compared them against human-TCR-locus transgenic mice that have a single MHC II. The human cohort comprised three healthy volunteer blood donors, one aged 30 to 40, one aged 40 to 50 and one aged 60 to 70 at collection. Results the study describes overall, beyond this receptor: According to iCHAO1 estimates, humans had the largest TCR beta repertoire, 1.5 million to 2 million clonotypes, which was attributed likely to selection by multiple MHC II molecules. Because human T cells were selected on several MHC II alleles, repertoire diversity was not considered directly comparable between humans and mice. On average, humans had more CDR3 deletions and insertions than mice, indicating greater exonuclease and TdT activity. Two of the three human donors showed the lowest clonal inequality scores among all compared groups.

The rearrangement joined TRBV19 to TRBJ1-5; 9 bases in the middle match TRBD1. Sample: naive CD4+ T cells from blood. The cell subset or site label, as the study defines it: CD45RO-negative CD62L-positive naive CD4 T cells. This TCR was recovered from a person between 55 and 70 years old in good health. The CDR3 has the sequence CASSVRQGVPNQPQHF. The sequenced DNA: TGTGCCAGTAGTGTACGACAGGGGGTGCCTAATCAGCCCCAGCATTTT.